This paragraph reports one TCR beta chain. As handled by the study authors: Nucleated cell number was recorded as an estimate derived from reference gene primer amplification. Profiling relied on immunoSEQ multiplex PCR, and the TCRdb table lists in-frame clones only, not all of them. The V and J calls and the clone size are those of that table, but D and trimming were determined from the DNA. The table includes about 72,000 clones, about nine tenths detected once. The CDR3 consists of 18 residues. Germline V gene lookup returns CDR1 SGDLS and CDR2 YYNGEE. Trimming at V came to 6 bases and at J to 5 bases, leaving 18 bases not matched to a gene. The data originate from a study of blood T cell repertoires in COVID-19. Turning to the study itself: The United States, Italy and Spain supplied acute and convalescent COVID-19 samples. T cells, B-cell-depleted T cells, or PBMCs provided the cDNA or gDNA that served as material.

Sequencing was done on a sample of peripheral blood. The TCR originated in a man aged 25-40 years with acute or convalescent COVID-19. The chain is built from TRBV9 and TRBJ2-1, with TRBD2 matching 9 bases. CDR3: CASNERLADPWLDNEQFF. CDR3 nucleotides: TGTGCCAGCAACGAAAGACTAGCGGACCCCTGGCTCGACAATGAGCAGTTCTTC.